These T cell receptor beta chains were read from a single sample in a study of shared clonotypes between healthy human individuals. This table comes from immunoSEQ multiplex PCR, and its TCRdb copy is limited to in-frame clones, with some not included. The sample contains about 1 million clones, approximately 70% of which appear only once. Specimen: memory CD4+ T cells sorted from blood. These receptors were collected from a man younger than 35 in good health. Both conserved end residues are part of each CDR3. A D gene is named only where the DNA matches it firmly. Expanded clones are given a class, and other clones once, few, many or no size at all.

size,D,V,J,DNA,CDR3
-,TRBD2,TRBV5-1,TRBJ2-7,TGCGCCAGCAGCTTGGCGGGACTAGCTACCGAGCAGTACTTC,CASSLAGLATEQYF
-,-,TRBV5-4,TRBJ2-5,TGTGCCAGCAGCTCCCAGGGGGAGACCCAGTACTTC,CASSSQGETQYF
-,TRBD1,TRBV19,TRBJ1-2,TGTGCCAGTAGCACAAGGGGTCGACGACAGGGAACGTACGGCTACACCTTC,CASSTRGRRQGTYGYTF
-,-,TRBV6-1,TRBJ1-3,TGTGCCAGCAGTTTGAGTTCTGGAAACACCATATATTTT,CASSLSSGNTIYF
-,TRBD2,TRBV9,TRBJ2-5,TGTGCCAGCAGCGTAGGGGATAGCGGGAGTGGAGAGACCCAGTACTTC,CASSVGDSGSGETQYF
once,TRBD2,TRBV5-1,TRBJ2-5,TGCGCCAGCAGCTTACTAGCGGGGGGGCAAGAGACCCAGTACTTC,CASSLLAGGQETQYF
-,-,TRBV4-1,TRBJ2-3,TGCGCCAGCAGCCAAGATAGGGCAGCGGGCGGGGATACGCAGTATTTT,CASSQDRAAGGDTQYF
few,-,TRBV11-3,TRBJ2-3,TGTGCCAGCAGCCAGGGGTTAGTCGGAGCTAAAGATACGCAGTATTTT,CASSQGLVGAKDTQYF
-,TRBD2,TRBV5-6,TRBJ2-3,TGTGCCAGCAGCTCCCTAGCGGGACACACAGATACGCAGTATTTT,CASSSLAGHTDTQYF
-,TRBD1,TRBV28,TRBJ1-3,TGTGCCAGCACCAATGCGGGACAGGGACGCGGAAACACCATATATTTT,CASTNAGQGRGNTIYF
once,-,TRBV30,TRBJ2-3,TGTGCCTGGAGCTCTAGGGCAGATACGCAGTATTTT,CAWSSRADTQYF
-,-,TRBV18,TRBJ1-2,TGTGCCAGCTCACCAGAAGGAGGGAGTGGCTACACCTTC,CASSPEGGSGYTF
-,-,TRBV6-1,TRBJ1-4,TGTGCCAGCAGTGAACAGGCTAATGAAAAACTGTTTTTT,CASSEQANEKLFF
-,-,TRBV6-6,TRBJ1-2,TGTGCCAGCAGACCCGAACAGGAAACTTACTATGGCTACACCTTC,CASRPEQETYYGYTF
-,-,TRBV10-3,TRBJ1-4,TGTGCCACTCTGGCCCGTCAGAATGAAAAACTGTTTTTT,CATLARQNEKLFF
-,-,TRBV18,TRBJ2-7,TGTGCCAGCTCACCGGGGGTTGTCACTAGCTCCTACGAGCAGTACTTC,CASSPGVVTSSYEQYF
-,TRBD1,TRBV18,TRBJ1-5,TGTGCCAGCTCAACTGGACAGGTTGTCCAGCCCCAGCATTTT,CASSTGQVVQPQHF
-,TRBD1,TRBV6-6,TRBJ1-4,TGTGCCAGCAGGGGACAGGGCGGTAGTGAAAAACTGTTTTTT,CASRGQGGSEKLFF
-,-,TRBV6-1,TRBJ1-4,TGTGCCAGCAGGTCCGGGGGGGCTAATGAAAAACTGTTTTTT,CASRSGGANEKLFF
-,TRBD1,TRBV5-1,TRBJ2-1,TGCGCCAGCAGCTCGGGACAGTCTAACTACAATGAGCAGTTCTTC,CASSSGQSNYNEQFF
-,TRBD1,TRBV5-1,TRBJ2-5,TGCGCCAGTGGACCTACCGGGACAGTCCAAGAGACCCAGTACTTC,CASGPTGTVQETQYF
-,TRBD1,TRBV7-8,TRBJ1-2,TGTGCCAGCAGCTGGGCCGGGACAGGTTCCTATGGCTACACCTTC,CASSWAGTGSYGYTF
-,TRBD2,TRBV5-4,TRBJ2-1,TGTGCCAGCAGCCCCGGGGGGGTACGTTATGAGCAGTTCTTC,CASSPGGVRYEQFF
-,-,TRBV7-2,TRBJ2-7,TGTGCCAGCAGCTCTCAAGGGGTAGAGCAGTACTTC,CASSSQGVEQYF
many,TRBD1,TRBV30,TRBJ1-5,TGTGCCTGGAGTGGGACAGGGGCCCGGGTCGGCAATCAGCCCCAGCATTTT,CAWSGTGARVGNQPQHF
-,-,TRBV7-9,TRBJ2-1,TGTGCCAGCAGCGTGTTAGTCTCCCGTATTGTAAATGAGCAGTTCTTC,CASSVLVSRIVNEQFF
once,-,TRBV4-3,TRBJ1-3,TGCGCCAGCAGCGTAAGACGAATAGAACTCCCTAGCCCCTCTGGAAACACCATATATTTT,CASSVRRIELPSPSGNTIYF
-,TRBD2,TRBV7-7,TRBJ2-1,TGTGCTAGCAGCTTAGCTAGCGGGAGGGGGAATGAGCAGTTCTTC,CASSLASGRGNEQFF
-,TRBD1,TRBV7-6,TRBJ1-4,TGTGCCAGCAGCTTAGAGGGGGCGGCTAATGAAAAACTGTTTTTT,CASSLEGAANEKLFF
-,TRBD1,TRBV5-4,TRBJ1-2,TGTGCCAGCAGCTCCCGGGACAGGGCCCACACCTTC,CASSSRDRAHTF
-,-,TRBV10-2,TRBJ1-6,TGCGCCAGCAGTGCACAGGCAACTAACTCCTATAATTCACCCCTCCACTTT,CASSAQATNSYNSPLHF
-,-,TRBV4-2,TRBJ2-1,TGTGCCAGCAGCCAAGAGACAGCAAGCTCCTACAATGAGCAGTTCTTC,CASSQETASSYNEQFF
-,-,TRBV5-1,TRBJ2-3,TGCGCCAGCAGCTTGGATGGACTTAGCACAGATACGCAGTATTTT,CASSLDGLSTDTQYF
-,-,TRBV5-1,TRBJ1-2,TGCGCCAGCAGCTTGGGGGGAGATGGCTACACCTTC,CASSLGGDGYTF
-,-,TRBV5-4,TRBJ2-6,TGTGCCAGCAGCTTGGTCCTAGCGAGCTCTGGGGCCAACGTCCTGACTTTC,CASSLVLASSGANVLTF
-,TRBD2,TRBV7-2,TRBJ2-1,TGTGCCAGCAGCCATAGCGGGGGGACCTACAATGAGCAGTTCTTC,CASSHSGGTYNEQFF
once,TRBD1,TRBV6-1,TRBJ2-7,TGTGCCAGCAGTGCGACAGGGGGCTATAGCTCCTACGAGCAGTACTTC,CASSATGGYSSYEQYF
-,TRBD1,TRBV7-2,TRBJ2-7,TGTGCCAGCAGCTCGCCGGGACAGGGGGCCTACGAGCAGTACTTC,CASSSPGQGAYEQYF
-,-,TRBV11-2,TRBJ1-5,TGTGCCAGCAGCTTAGGGCGTACAGGCCCCCAGCATTTT,CASSLGRTGPQHF
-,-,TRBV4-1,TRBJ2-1,TGCGCCAGCAGCCAAGATTCCCACGGCGGGACAGCCACCTACAATGAGCAGTTCTTC,CASSQDSHGGTATYNEQFF
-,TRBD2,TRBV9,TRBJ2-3,TGTGCCAGCAGCGTACGTAGGGAGGGCGATACGCAGTATTTT,CASSVRREGDTQYF
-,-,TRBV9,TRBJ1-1,TGTGCCAGCAGCGTAGACGGGGAATCGGTTGAAGCTTTCTTT,CASSVDGESVEAFF
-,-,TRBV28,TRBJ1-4,TGTGCCAGCAGTTTGGGGCAGGTGGGCGAAAAACTGTTTTTT,CASSLGQVGEKLFF
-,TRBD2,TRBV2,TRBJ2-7,TGTGCCAGCAATCAGGGACTAAACTACGAGCAGTACTTC,CASNQGLNYEQYF
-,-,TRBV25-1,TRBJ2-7,TGTGCCAGCAGTGATTGGTACGAAGGCGGGACAATCGGAGGCGAGCAGTACTTC,CASSDWYEGGTIGGEQYF
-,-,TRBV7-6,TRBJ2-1,TGTGCCAGCAGCAAACGTGTGGACTCCTACAATGAGCAGTTCTTC,CASSKRVDSYNEQFF
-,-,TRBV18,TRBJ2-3,TGTGCCAGCTCACCACGGGACGGTAGAAATACGCAGTATTTT,CASSPRDGRNTQYF
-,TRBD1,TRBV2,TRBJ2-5,TGTGCCAGCAGCGGCAGGGGGCTCAGGGAGACCCAGTACTTC,CASSGRGLRETQYF
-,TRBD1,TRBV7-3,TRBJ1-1,TGTGCCAGCAGCACATCCGGGACAGGGGGAGCCAGGGCTTTCTTT,CASSTSGTGGARAFF
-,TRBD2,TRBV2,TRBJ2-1,TGTGCCAGCAGTACCACAGCGGGAGTAGGTTTCTTC,CASSTTAGVGFF
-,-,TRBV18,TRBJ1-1,TGTGCCAGCTCACCACCGTTGGGACTTAACACTGAAGCTTTCTTT,CASSPPLGLNTEAFF
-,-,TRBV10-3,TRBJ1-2,TGTGCCACAGATACGGGCTATGGTTACACCTTC,CATDTGYGYTF